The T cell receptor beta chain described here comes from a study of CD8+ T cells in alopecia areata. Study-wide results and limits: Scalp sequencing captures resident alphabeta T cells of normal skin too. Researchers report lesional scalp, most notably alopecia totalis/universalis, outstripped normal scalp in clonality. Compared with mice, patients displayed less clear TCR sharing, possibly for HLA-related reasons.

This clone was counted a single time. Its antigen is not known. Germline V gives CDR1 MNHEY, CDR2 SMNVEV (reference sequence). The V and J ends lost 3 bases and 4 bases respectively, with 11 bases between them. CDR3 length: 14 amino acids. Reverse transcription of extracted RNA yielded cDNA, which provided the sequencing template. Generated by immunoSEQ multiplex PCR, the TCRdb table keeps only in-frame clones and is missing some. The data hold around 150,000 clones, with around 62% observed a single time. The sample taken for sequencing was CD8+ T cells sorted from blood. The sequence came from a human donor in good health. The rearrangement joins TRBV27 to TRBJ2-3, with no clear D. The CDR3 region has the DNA TGTGCCAGCAGTTTGGGAAGACTCTCAGATACGCAGTATTTT. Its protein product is CASSLGRLSDTQYF.